This TCR beta chain was observed in a study of shared clonotypes between healthy human individuals. Of note for this clone: Its antigen remains unknown.

The repertoire was sequenced with immunoSEQ multiplex PCR; TCRdb's copy has only in-frame clones and lacks some. Found here are roughly 2.5 million clones, just over 90% of them singletons; the top ten hold around 0.14%. Study conclusions and caveats: The expectation was that sequencing depth would affect clonotype sharing among donors.

CDR1 LGHNA and CDR2 YNFKEQ come from the germline V gene. The V gene lost 4 bases and the J gene lost 3 bases, with 9 bases spanning the gap. CDR3 length equals 13 residues. Sequencing was carried out using naive CD4+ T cells sorted from blood. Indicated subset: CD45RA+ positively selected. The sequence came from a man younger than 35 in good health. This chain joins TRBV4-2 and TRBJ1-1; D gene uncertain. CDR3 in amino acids: CASSRLTYTEAFF. DNA for the CDR3: TGTGCCAGCAGCCGCCTGACCTACACTGAAGCTTTCTTT.